Listed below are T cell receptor beta chains from one sample, sequenced in a study of T cell responses to AZD1222 COVID-19 vaccine. The assay was immunoSEQ multiplex PCR, and TCRdb's table has in-frame clones only and misses some. The table includes 55,000 to 75,000 clones, around 74% detected once. The sample here was peripheral blood, taken on day 0 of MenACWY control vaccination. Receptors originate from an adult in good health. CDR3s include the opening cysteine and the closing phenylalanine or tryptophan. Each record gives: J gene, V gene, clone size, D gene, CDR3 protein, CDR3 DNA. D genes are given only for firm matches. Clone sizes are given selectively: once, few, many, or a class where the clone is expanded.

j_gene: TRBJ2-6; v_gene: TRBV7-9; abundance: -; d_gene: -; CDR3aa: CASSPSLPGSGANVLTF; CDR3nt: TGTGCCAGCAGCCCAAGTTTGCCGGGCTCTGGGGCCAACGTCCTGACTTTC
j_gene: TRBJ1-3; v_gene: TRBV2; abundance: -; d_gene: -; CDR3aa: CASSEGRSSGNTIYF; CDR3nt: TGTGCCAGCAGTGAAGGCAGGAGCTCTGGAAACACCATATATTTT
j_gene: TRBJ1-2; v_gene: TRBV28; abundance: -; d_gene: -; CDR3aa: CASHQFDGYTF; CDR3nt: TGTGCCAGCCATCAATTCGATGGCTACACCTTC
j_gene: TRBJ1-5; v_gene: TRBV5-5; abundance: -; d_gene: -; CDR3aa: CASSLVLELPQHF; CDR3nt: TGTGCCAGCAGCTTGGTTTTGGAGCTGCCCCAGCATTTT
j_gene: TRBJ2-1; v_gene: TRBV7-9; abundance: -; d_gene: TRBD2; CDR3aa: CASSFMAGVAYNEQFF; CDR3nt: TGTGCCAGCAGCTTCATGGCGGGAGTCGCATACAATGAGCAGTTCTTC
j_gene: TRBJ2-1; v_gene: TRBV6-5; abundance: -; d_gene: -; CDR3aa: CASSYPILTNEQFF; CDR3nt: TGTGCCAGCAGTTACCCAATTTTAACCAATGAGCAGTTCTTC
j_gene: TRBJ1-5; v_gene: TRBV7-2; abundance: -; d_gene: -; CDR3aa: CASSSLGGNQPQHF; CDR3nt: TGTGCCAGCAGCTCCCTTGGAGGCAATCAGCCCCAGCATTTT
j_gene: TRBJ2-3; v_gene: TRBV28; abundance: few; d_gene: -; CDR3aa: CASSLSPASGDTQYF; CDR3nt: TGTGCCAGCAGTTTAAGTCCGGCCTCCGGAGATACGCAGTATTTT
j_gene: TRBJ2-2; v_gene: TRBV6-5; abundance: -; d_gene: -; CDR3aa: CASLRDNTGELFF; CDR3nt: TGTGCCAGCCTACGTGATAACACCGGGGAGCTGTTTTTT
j_gene: TRBJ1-6; v_gene: TRBV27; abundance: -; d_gene: -; CDR3aa: CASSLTAYNSPLHF; CDR3nt: TGTGCCAGCAGTTTAACAGCCTATAATTCACCCCTCCACTTT
j_gene: TRBJ1-3; v_gene: TRBV5-4; abundance: once; d_gene: -; CDR3aa: CASSFAGGNTIYF; CDR3nt: TGTGCCAGCAGCTTTGCGGGAGGAAACACCATATATTTT